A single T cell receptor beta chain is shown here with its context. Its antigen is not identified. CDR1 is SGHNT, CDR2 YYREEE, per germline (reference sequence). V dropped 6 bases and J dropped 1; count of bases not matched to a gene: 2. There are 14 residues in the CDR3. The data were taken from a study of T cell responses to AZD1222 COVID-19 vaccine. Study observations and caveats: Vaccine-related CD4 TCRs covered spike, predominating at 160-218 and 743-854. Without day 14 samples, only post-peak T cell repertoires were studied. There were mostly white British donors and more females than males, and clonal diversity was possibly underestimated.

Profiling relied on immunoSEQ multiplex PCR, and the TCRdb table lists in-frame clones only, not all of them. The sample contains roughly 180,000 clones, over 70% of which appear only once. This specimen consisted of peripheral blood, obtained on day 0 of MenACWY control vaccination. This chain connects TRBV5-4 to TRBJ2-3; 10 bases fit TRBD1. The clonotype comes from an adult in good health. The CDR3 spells CASTGTGGTDTQYF. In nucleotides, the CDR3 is TGTGCCAGCACCGGGACAGGGGGCACAGATACGCAGTATTTT. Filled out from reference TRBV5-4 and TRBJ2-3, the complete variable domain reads ETGVTQSPTHLIKTRGQQVTLRCSSQSGHNTVSWYQQALGQGPQFIFQYYREEENGRGNFPPRFSGLQFPNYSSELNVNALELDDSALYLCASTGTGGTDTQYFGPGTRLTVL.